This TCR beta chain was identified in a study of blood T cell repertoires in COVID-19. The CDR3 length is 16 residues. Germline V lookup: CDR1 SGHVS, CDR2 FQNEAQ. With V trimmed by 1 base and J by 4 bases, 4 bases remained unmatched. Generated by immunoSEQ multiplex PCR, the TCRdb table keeps only in-frame clones and is missing some. This table holds more than 250,000 clones, around nine tenths found once. The receptor comes from a woman aged 35 to 49 who had recovered from COVID-19. The sequenced sample consisted of PBMCs or T cells enriched from blood (not recorded which). This chain connects TRBV7-8 to TRBJ2-5, with 12 nucleotides matching TRBD2. CDR3 nucleotide sequence: TGTGCCAGCAGCTTAGAGCGGACTAGCGGGATAGAGACCCAGTACTTC. It translates to CASSLERTSGIETQYF.